The source of this T cell receptor (beta chain) is a study of blood T cell repertoires in COVID-19. The overall study: Samples representing acute and convalescent COVID-19 were sourced from the United States, Italy and Spain. The cDNA or gDNA used as material had been derived from T cells, B-cell-depleted T cells, or PBMCs.

This CDR3 region has 13 residues. V was trimmed by 9 bases and J by 2 bases, leaving 14 bases between them. The germline gives CDR1 SGHNT, CDR2 YYREEE (reference sequence). Libraries were prepared by immunoSEQ multiplex PCR; TCRdb keeps only in-frame clonotypes and omits some of them. In the table there are approximately 300,000 clones, 80% to 90% of which are singletons. The source of this sequence is a woman aged 45-59 years with acute or convalescent COVID-19. The material sequenced was peripheral blood. The V and J genes are TRBV5-4 and TRBJ2-5; a weak D match, TRBD1 (5 bases). DNA for the CDR3: TGTGCCACCCAGGGTCCTACACAAGAGACCCAGTACTTC. This translates into CATQGPTQETQYF.